Presented here are 27 T cell receptor beta chains from one specimen sequenced in a study of blood T cell repertoires in COVID-19. Sequencing used immunoSEQ multiplex PCR; TCRdb keeps in-frame clones, though not all of them. This table has 65,000 to 90,000 clones, 60% to 80% appearing once. The material sequenced was peripheral blood. The receptors derive from a man between 70 and 80 years old with COVID-19, enrolled during active disease.

The gene calls are TRBV7-3 and TRBJ2-1; 15 bases line up with TRBD2. In germline, CDR1 is SGHTA, CDR2 FQGTGA. The ends lost 5 bases at V and 10 bases at J; junction bases unmatched: 12. The CDR3 has 17 amino acids. Here the CDR3 DNA reads TGTGCCAGCAGCCCACCCGGACTAGCGGGAGGGCCAGGGGAGCAGTTCTTC. It yields the protein CASSPPGLAGGPGEQFF.

The V gene is TRBV11-2, the J gene TRBJ2-2; 7 nucleotides line up with TRBD2. Germline lookup yields CDR1 SGHAT and CDR2 FQNNGV. V shed 4 bases and J 3 bases; nucleotides not matched to a gene: 8. The CDR3 runs 16 residues. CDR3 sequence: CASSWGTAGYTGELFF. The CDR3 nucleotides read TGTGCCAGCAGCTGGGGTACAGCGGGATACACCGGGGAGCTGTTTTTT.

The V call is TRBV29-1, the J call TRBJ1-2; D is perhaps TRBD1 (6 bases). CDR3 size: 12 residues. Trimming left V 4 bases short and J 4 bases short, with 10 bases between. The germline V gene has CDR1 SQVTM and CDR2 ANQGSEA. The CDR3 region is CSVVRGSYGYTF. The CDR3 DNA reads as TGCAGCGTTGTAAGGGGGAGCTATGGCTACACCTTC.

This sequence joins TRBV30 and TRBJ2-1, with a weak D call TRBD2 (6 bases). CDR1 and CDR2 (germline): GTSNPN, SVGIG (reference sequence). The CDR3 covers 13 residues. The CDR3 loop is CASPGGAYNEQFF. In DNA form, the CDR3 reads TGTGCTTCCCCGGGCGGGGCCTACAATGAGCAGTTCTTC.

The chain is built from TRBV2 and TRBJ1-3, with 7 bases matching TRBD1. Germline V lookup: CDR1 SNHLY, CDR2 FYNNEI. There are 17 residues in the CDR3. V trimming: 8 bases; J trimming: 2 bases; junction bases outside the gene matches: 15. DNA of the CDR3: TGTGCCAGCCGGCAGGGGGGTATTATCGCTGCTGGAAACACCATATATTTT. Encoded protein: CASRQGGIIAAGNTIYF.

This chain joins TRBV5-1 and TRBJ2-1; D perhaps matches TRBD1 (5 bases). This CDR3 has 14 residues. In germline, CDR1 is SGHRS, CDR2 YFSETQ. Trimming took off 2 bases at V and 4 bases at J, with 10 bases between the two ends. The CDR3, as DNA: TGCGCCAGCAGCTTCGACAGCATATACAATGAGCAGTTCTTC. Protein product: CASSFDSIYNEQFF.

V and J are TRBV28 and TRBJ1-5; 8 nucleotides align to TRBD1. The CDR3 spans 15 residues. Trimming at V came to 2 bases and at J to 7 bases, leaving 7 bases not matched to a gene. Germline CDR1 and CDR2: MDHEN and SYDVKM. CDR3 loop: CASSLHPGGQQPQHF. For the CDR3, the DNA is TGTGCCAGCAGTTTACATCCAGGGGGCCAACAGCCCCAGCATTTT.

V is TRBV7-2 and J is TRBJ2-7; TRBD2 aligns across 8 bases. After removal of 4 bases from V and 0 bases from J, the junction contained 5 bases not matched to a gene. There are 15 residues in the CDR3. Germline-derived CDR1 and CDR2 are SGHTA and FQGNSA. The CDR3: CASSWGGTSSYEQYF. Written as DNA, the CDR3 is TGTGCCAGCAGCTGGGGGGGGACTAGCTCCTACGAGCAGTACTTC.

The chain links TRBV9 to TRBJ2-7; D not certain. Trimming left V 4 bases short and J 1 base short, with 12 bases between. From germline, CDR1 is SGDLS and CDR2 YYNGEE. CDR3 length: 14 amino acids. CDR3 protein: CASSSHTRSYEQYF. The CDR3 nucleotides are TGTGCCAGCAGCTCCCACACGCGGTCCTACGAGCAGTACTTC.

This chain links TRBV7-2 with TRBJ1-2, with TRBD1 identical over 8 bases. CDR1 is SGHTA, CDR2 FQGNSA, per germline. The CDR3 is 14 residues long. Trimming took 1 base from V and 7 from J; bases not matched to a gene: 5. DNA for the CDR3: TGTGCCAGCAGCTTAGATCCAGGGGGCCTTGGCTACACCTTC. It encodes CASSLDPGGLGYTF.

V is TRBV5-6 and J is TRBJ1-5; no firm D call. This CDR3 comprises 15 residues. V gave up 4 bases and J gave up 0 bases, with 11 bases separating them. The germline V gene encodes CDR1 SGHDT and CDR2 YYEEEE. This chain's CDR3 is CASSANLHSNQPQHF. The CDR3 DNA reads as TGTGCCAGCAGCGCCAATTTACATAGCAATCAGCCCCAGCATTTT.

The chain combines TRBV4-1 with TRBJ1-1; TRBD1 agrees at 9 bases. V was pared by 5 bases and J by 1 base, with 8 bases of the junction left unmatched. This CDR3 spans 16 amino acids. The germline gives CDR1 MGHRA, CDR2 YSYEKL. Written as DNA, the CDR3 is TGCGCCAGCAGCAGCAAGGGGGGACAGGGGAACACTGAAGCTTTCTTT. Translated, it gives CASSSKGGQGNTEAFF.

The V call is TRBV14, the J call TRBJ2-3; D is possibly TRBD1 (5 bases). Trimming pared 0 bases from V and 2 bases from J, leaving 12 bases between. Germline assignment: CDR1 SGHDN and CDR2 FVKESK. The CDR3 covers 16 residues. CDR3 DNA sequence: TGTGCCAGCAGCCAAGATAGGGGCTGGAACACAGATACGCAGTATTTT. Its protein product is CASSQDRGWNTDTQYF.

The genes are TRBV9 and TRBJ1-5, with 12 bases identical to TRBD1. The germline V gene encodes CDR1 SGDLS and CDR2 YYNGEE. This CDR3 is built from 17 residues. Trimming cost V 0 bases and J 7 bases; bases outside gene matches: 8. CDR3 in DNA: TGTGCCAGCAGCGTAGGTGCGGGACAGGGGGCAGGACAGCCCCAGCATTTT. Translation: CASSVGAGQGAGQPQHF.

The chain couples TRBV27 to TRBJ2-7, with TRBD2 as a possible D gene (6 bases). The CDR3 contains 13 residues. Germline lookup yields CDR1 MNHEY and CDR2 SMNVEV (reference sequence). The V end was cut by 5 bases, the J end by 7 bases, with 15 bases between. CDR3 nucleotides: TGTGCCAGCAGTCCGACTAGTGAATTTGAGCAGTACTTC. Protein sequence: CASSPTSEFEQYF.

This clone was detected a few times. Other DNA sequences of this sample code for an identical CDR3. This chain links TRBV3-1 (or the pseudogene TRBV3-2) with TRBJ1-5; D is unresolved. Germline V gene lookup returns CDR1 LGHDT and CDR2 YNNKEL (reference sequence). This CDR3 is 13 amino acids long. V lost 3 bases, J lost 3 bases, and 6 bases lay in between. The CDR3 loop reads CASSQTVNQPQHF. The CDR3 DNA reads TGTGCCAGCAGCCAGACTGTCAATCAGCCCCAGCATTTT.

V and J are TRBV2 and TRBJ2-1; TRBD2 matches at 7 bases. Germline V gene data show CDR1 as SNHLY and CDR2 as FYNNEI. The CDR3 spans 15 residues. V lost 6 bases and J lost 0; bases outside the gene matches: 5. This CDR3 is CASRAWTSSYNEQFF. The CDR3 DNA sequence: TGTGCCAGCAGGGCTTGGACTAGCTCCTACAATGAGCAGTTCTTC.

J is TRBJ1-5 and V is TRBV18; 11 positions agree with TRBD1. V shed 4 bases and J 6 bases; nucleotides not matched to a gene: 5. The germline CDR1 and CDR2 sequences are KGHSH and LQKENI. This CDR3 comprises 15 residues. CDR3: CASSLSGQGVQPQHF. The CDR3 nucleotides are TGTGCCAGCTCACTCTCGGGACAGGGGGTTCAGCCCCAGCATTTT.

The rearrangement uses TRBV7-9 and TRBJ1-4; D unclear. Deletions cut 0 bases from V and 5 bases from J, with 10 bases between. This CDR3 contains 15 residues. The germline V gene has CDR1 SEHNR and CDR2 FQNEAQ (reference sequence). CDR3 amino acids: CASSLAPVINEKLFF. DNA for the CDR3: TGTGCCAGCAGCTTAGCTCCAGTAATAAATGAAAAACTGTTTTTT.

The chain has TRBV2 and TRBJ2-3, with 13 bases lining up with TRBD2. V shed 6 bases and J 3 bases; nucleotides not matched to a gene: 9. Germline V gene lookup returns CDR1 SNHLY and CDR2 FYNNEI. The length of the CDR3 is 17 residues. For the CDR3, the DNA is TGTGCCAGCAGACGTTGGACTAGCGGGAGTAAAACAGATACGCAGTATTTT. It yields the protein CASRRWTSGSKTDTQYF.

The genes are TRBV5-1 and TRBJ1-2, with no clear D. The CDR3 contains 14 residues. The V gene lost 0 bases and the J gene lost 2 bases, with 8 bases spanning the gap. The germline V gene encodes CDR1 SGHRS and CDR2 YFSETQ. CDR3: CASSLDSLNYGYTF. The CDR3 DNA reads TGCGCCAGCAGCTTGGACAGCCTAAACTATGGCTACACCTTC.

The gene calls are TRBV15 and TRBJ1-6; D is possibly TRBD1 (6 bases). The CDR3 contains 19 residues. Germline V CDR1 and CDR2: LNHNV, YYDKDF (reference sequence). V shed 0 bases and J shed 7 bases, with 22 bases lying between them. As DNA, the CDR3 is TGTGCCACCAGCAGAGATCGTGTTGGGGGCGGCTCCTGGAATTCACCCCTCCACTTT. Amino acids: CATSRDRVGGGSWNSPLHF. Full variable domain (remainder filled in from reference TRBV15 and TRBJ1-6): DAMVIQNPRYQVTQFGKPVTLSCSQTLNHNVMYWYQQKSSQAPKLLFHYYDKDFNNEADTPDNFQSRRPNTSFCFLDIRSPGLGDTAMYLCATSRDRVGGGSWNSPLHFGNGTRLTVT.

J is TRBJ2-2 and V is TRBV24-1; D possibly corresponds to TRBD2 (6 bases). V was pared by 2 bases and J by 1 base, with 16 bases between. The V gene's germline CDR1 is KGHDR and CDR2 SFDVKD. The CDR3 is 18 residues long. DNA of the CDR3: TGTGCCACCAGTGATTCCCGTGGGGGTAGCGGGAACACCGGGGAGCTGTTTTTT. Its protein product is CATSDSRGGSGNTGELFF.

This clone has just a few counts. The V call is TRBV6-5, the J call TRBJ2-1; D is uncertain. The CDR3 totals 14 residues. CDR1 and CDR2 (germline): MNHEY, SVGAGI. Between the trimmed V and J ends, which lost 5 bases and 3 bases, there was a span of 11 bases. The CDR3 bases are TGTGCCAGCAGTCCATTTAGCTTCTACAATGAGCAGTTCTTC. This gives the protein CASSPFSFYNEQFF.

The CDR3 protein is CASRTGFQPQHF. CDR3 nucleotides: TGTGCCAGCAGAACAGGGTTTCAGCCCCAGCATTTT. The V and J genes are TRBV28 and TRBJ1-5; D may be TRBD1 (6 bases). With 6 bases removed from V and 6 bases from J, the gap between germline ends came to 9 bases. Germline values: CDR1 MDHEN, CDR2 SYDVKM. The CDR3 length is 12 residues.

V and J are TRBV21-1 and TRBJ2-7; TRBD1 is the table's D call and was not checked against the DNA. TRBV21-1 is a recognized pseudogene. The CDR3 loop spans 15 amino acids. CDR3 loop: CASSKGPPRGYEQYF. The CDR3 nucleotides read TGTGCCAGCAGCAAAGGTCCGCCCAGGGGTTACGAGCAGTACTTC.

V is TRBV6-5 and J is TRBJ1-6; no clear D gene. Trimming pared 3 bases from V and 8 bases from J, leaving 17 bases between. Germline V gene sequence: CDR1 MNHEY, CDR2 SVGAGI. The CDR3 covers 16 residues. CDR3 bases: TGTGCCAGCAGTTATCGACCCGGAGGTTTCGATTCACCCCTCCACTTT. This gives the protein CASSYRPGGFDSPLHF.